This T cell receptor beta chain was obtained from a study of CD8+CD57+ T cells in acquired aplastic anemia. Remarks on this clonotype: The junction does not match germline at one end; this may be a read error.

In germline, CDR1 is LNHNV, CDR2 YYDKDF (reference sequence). The length of the CDR3 is 15 residues. TCR beta VDJ and CDR3 were profiled, and genomic DNA was the template. MiXCR was run by TCRdb on the reads, yielding one entry per CDR3 protein. The table lists 200,000 to 250,000 distinct CDR3 sequences, 65% of them singletons. Patients chosen for sequencing had shown CD8+CD57+ cell expansion by flow cytometry. The sequencing sample was made of sorted CD4+, CD8+, or CD8+CD57+ T cells (not recorded which) from PBMCs. The sequence derives from a human donor with aplastic anemia. The chain couples TRBV15 to TRBJ2-1; TRBD1 agrees at 7 bases. The DNA for the CDR3 is TGTGCCACCAGCAAGGACAGGATTGGGCTCAATGTGCAGTTCTTC. It specifies CATSKDRIGLNVQFF.